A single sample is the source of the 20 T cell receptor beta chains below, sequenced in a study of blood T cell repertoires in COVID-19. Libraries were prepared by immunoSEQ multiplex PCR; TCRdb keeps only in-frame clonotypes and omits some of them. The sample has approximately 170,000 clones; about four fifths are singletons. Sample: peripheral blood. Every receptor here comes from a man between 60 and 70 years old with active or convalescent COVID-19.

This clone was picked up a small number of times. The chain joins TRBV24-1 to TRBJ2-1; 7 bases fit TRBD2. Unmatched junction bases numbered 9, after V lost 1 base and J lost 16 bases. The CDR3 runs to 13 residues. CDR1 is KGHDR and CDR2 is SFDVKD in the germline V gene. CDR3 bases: TGTGCCACCAGTGATTTAGGATCCCAGGGACTATTCTTC. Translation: CATSDLGSQGLFF.

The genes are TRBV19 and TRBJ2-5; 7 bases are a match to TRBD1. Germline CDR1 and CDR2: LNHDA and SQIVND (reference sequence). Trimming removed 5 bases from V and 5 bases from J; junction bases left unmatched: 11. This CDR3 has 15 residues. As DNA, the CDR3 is TGTGCCAGTAGTGCCAGGGGGATCGTTTTGGAGACCCAGTACTTC. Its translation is CASSARGIVLETQYF.

The CDR3 sequence: CASSQDAGVGANVLTF. CDR3 bases: TGTGCCAGCAGCCAAGATGCAGGGGTCGGGGCCAACGTCCTGACTTTC. The chain is built from TRBV4-2 and TRBJ2-6, with D tentatively TRBD1 (6 bases). CDR3 size: 16 residues. Trimming left V 0 bases short and J 4 bases short, with 10 bases between. Germline V gives CDR1 LGHNA, CDR2 YNFKEQ.

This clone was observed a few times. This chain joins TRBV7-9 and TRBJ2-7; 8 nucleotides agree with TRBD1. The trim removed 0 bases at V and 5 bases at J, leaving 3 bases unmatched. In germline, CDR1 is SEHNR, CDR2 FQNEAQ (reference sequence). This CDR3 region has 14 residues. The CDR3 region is CASSLAGQEHEQYF. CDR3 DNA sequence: TGTGCCAGCAGCTTAGCGGGACAGGAACACGAGCAGTACTTC.

This CDR3 is CASSFPSGGTEAFF. In DNA, the CDR3 is TGTGCCAGCAGTTTCCCCAGTGGGGGGACTGAAGCTTTCTTT. The chain carries TRBV28 and TRBJ1-1; TRBD1 might be the D (5 bases). The germline CDR1 and CDR2 sequences are MDHEN and SYDVKM. Trimming shortened V by 3 bases and J by 5 bases, and 13 bases separated the two germline ends. This CDR3 is 14 amino acids long.

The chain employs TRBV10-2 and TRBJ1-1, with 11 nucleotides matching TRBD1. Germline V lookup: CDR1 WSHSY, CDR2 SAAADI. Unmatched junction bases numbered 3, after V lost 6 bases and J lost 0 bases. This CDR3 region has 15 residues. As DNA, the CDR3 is TGCGCCAGCAGGTCGGGACAGGGGGTGAACACTGAAGCTTTCTTT. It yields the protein CASRSGQGVNTEAFF.

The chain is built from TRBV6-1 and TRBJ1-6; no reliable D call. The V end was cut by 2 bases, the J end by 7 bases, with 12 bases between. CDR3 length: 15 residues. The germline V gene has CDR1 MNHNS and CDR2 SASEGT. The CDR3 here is CASSEMGHRNSPLHF. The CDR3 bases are TGTGCCAGCAGTGAAATGGGCCACCGAAATTCACCCCTCCACTTT.

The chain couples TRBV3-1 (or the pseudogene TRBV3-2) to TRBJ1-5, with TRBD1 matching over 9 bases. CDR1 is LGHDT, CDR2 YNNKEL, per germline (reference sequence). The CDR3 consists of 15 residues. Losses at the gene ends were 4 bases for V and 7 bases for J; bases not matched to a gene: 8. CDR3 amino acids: CASSPGTGSRQPQHF. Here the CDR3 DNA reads TGTGCCAGCAGCCCGGGGACAGGGAGCAGGCAGCCCCAGCATTTT.

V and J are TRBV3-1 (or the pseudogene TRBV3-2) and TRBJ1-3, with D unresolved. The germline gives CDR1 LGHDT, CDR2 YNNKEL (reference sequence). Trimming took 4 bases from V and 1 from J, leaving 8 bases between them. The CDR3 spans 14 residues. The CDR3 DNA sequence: TGTGCCAGCAGCCCGCGGGGTTCTGGAAACACCATATATTTT. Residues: CASSPRGSGNTIYF.

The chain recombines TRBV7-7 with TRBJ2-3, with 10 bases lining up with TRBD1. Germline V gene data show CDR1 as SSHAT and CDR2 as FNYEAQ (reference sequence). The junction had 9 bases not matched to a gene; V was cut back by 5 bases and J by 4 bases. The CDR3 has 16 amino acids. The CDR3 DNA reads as TGTGCCAGCAGCCCCCTTGGGACAGGGGTGGCAGATACGCAGTATTTT. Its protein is CASSPLGTGVADTQYF.

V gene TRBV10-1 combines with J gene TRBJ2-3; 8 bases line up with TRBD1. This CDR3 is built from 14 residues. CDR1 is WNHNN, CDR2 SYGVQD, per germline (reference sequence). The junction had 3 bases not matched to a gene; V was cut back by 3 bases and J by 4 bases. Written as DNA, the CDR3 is TGCGCCAGCAGTGAAAGGACAGGGCCAGATACGCAGTATTTT. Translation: CASSERTGPDTQYF.

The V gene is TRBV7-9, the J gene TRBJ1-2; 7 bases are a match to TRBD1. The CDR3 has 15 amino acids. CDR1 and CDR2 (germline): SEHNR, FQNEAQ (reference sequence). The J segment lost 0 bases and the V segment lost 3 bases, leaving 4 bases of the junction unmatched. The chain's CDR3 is CASSFGQEPNYGYTF. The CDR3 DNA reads TGTGCCAGCAGCTTCGGACAGGAACCTAACTATGGCTACACCTTC.

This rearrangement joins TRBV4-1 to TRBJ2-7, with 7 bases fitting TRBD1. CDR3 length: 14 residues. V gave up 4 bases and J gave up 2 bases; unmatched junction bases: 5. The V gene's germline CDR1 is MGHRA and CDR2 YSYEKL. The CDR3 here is CASSPIGQAYEQYF. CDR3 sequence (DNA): TGCGCCAGCAGCCCCATCGGACAGGCCTACGAGCAGTACTTC.

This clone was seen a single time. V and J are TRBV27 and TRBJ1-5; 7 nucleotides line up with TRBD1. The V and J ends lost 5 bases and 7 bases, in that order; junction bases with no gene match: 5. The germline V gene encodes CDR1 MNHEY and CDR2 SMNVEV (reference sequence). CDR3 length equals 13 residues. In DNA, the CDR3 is TGTGCCAGCAGTAGACAGGGTTCCCAGCCCCAGCATTTT. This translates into CASSRQGSQPQHF.

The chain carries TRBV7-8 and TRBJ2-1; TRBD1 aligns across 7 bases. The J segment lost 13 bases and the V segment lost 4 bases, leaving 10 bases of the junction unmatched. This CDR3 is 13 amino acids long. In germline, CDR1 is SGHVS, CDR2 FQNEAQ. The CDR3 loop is CASSSRQGLEQFF. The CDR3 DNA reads TGTGCCAGCAGCTCTAGACAGGGCCTGGAACAGTTCTTC.

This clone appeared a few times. CDR3 in DNA: TGCGCCAGCAGCTACTCGGGACTAGCGGCTACAGATACGCAGTATTTT. Its protein product is CASSYSGLAATDTQYF. The chain has TRBV4-1 and TRBJ2-3, with TRBD2 matching over 11 bases. This CDR3 has 16 amino acids. Germline values: CDR1 MGHRA, CDR2 YSYEKL. Trimming took 5 bases from V and 3 from J; bases not matched to a gene: 7.

In DNA form, the CDR3 reads TGTGCCAGCAGCGCGATTACGGCCGGGGAGCTGTTTTTT. It translates to CASSAITAGELFF. The chain couples TRBV7-9 to TRBJ2-2; D not resolved. Germline CDR1 reads SEHNR; CDR2 reads FQNEAQ (reference sequence). Trimming took 5 bases from V and 6 from J, leaving 10 bases between them. The CDR3 length is 13 residues.

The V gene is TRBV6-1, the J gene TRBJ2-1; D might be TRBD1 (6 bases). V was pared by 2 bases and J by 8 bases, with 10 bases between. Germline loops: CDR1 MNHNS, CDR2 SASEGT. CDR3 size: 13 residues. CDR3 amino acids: CASSESRGDEQFF. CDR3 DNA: TGTGCCAGCAGTGAAAGCAGGGGCGATGAGCAGTTCTTC.

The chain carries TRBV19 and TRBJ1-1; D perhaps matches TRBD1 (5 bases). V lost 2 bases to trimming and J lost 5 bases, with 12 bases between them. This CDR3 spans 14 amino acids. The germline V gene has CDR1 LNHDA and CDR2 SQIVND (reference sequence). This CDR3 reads CASSIIQGGTEAFF. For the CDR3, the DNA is TGTGCCAGTAGTATAATCCAGGGAGGGACTGAAGCTTTCTTT.

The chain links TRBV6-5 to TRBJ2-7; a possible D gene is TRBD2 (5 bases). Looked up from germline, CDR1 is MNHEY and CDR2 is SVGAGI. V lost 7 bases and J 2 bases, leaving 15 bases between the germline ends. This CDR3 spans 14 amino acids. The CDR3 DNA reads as TGTGCCAGCACGATGGGAGCCAGAACCTACGAGCAGTACTTC. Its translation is CASTMGARTYEQYF.